The rows below give T cell receptor beta chains drawn from one sample of a study of blood T cell repertoires in COVID-19. The protocol was immunoSEQ multiplex PCR, while the TCRdb copy is restricted to in-frame clones and leaves out a portion. The sample gives a few hundred thousand clones, around nine tenths of which show up once; roughly a tenth is in the top ten. Sequenced input: PBMCs or T cells enriched from blood (not recorded which). These receptors all stem from a woman in her thirties or forties who had recovered from COVID-19. Both conserved end residues are part of each CDR3. The D gene is left open where the match is weak. Size tells how often a clone was seen (once, few, many) or the class of an expanded clone, and some rows leave it out.

d_call,j_call,clone_size,cdr3_length,v_call,cdr3_aa,cdr3_nt
-,TRBJ2-2,-,18,TRBV12-2,CASRLTGTSGGAGGELFF,TGTGCAAGTCGCTTAACCGGGACTAGCGGGGGGGCAGGCGGGGAGCTGTTTTTT
-,TRBJ1-5,-,15,TRBV9,CASSGEGHHGQPQHF,TGTGCCAGCAGCGGGGAGGGACATCATGGACAGCCCCAGCATTTT
-,TRBJ1-1,-,15,TRBV5-4,CASSLGGGLISEAFF,TGTGCCAGCAGCTTGGGGGGAGGGCTGATATCTGAAGCTTTCTTT
TRBD2,TRBJ2-5,-,17,TRBV6-7,CASTRLLAGGRQETQYF,TGTGCCAGCACCCGGCTACTAGCGGGGGGGCGTCAAGAGACCCAGTACTTC
-,TRBJ1-6,-,14,TRBV9,CASSVATVGSPLHF,TGTGCCAGCAGCGTAGCTACAGTCGGTTCACCCCTCCACTTT
-,TRBJ2-1,-,15,TRBV5-4,CASSPGGSLYNEQFF,TGTGCCAGCAGCCCGGGGGGCAGCCTGTACAATGAGCAGTTCTTC
-,TRBJ1-2,once,15,TRBV7-2,CASSLVLVVNYGYTF,TGTGCCAGCAGCTTAGTCCTGGTAGTAAACTATGGCTACACCTTC
-,TRBJ2-7,-,16,TRBV12-5,CASVDGRRDFSYEQYF,TGTGCTAGTGTTGACGGACGGAGGGACTTTTCCTACGAGCAGTACTTC
-,TRBJ1-1,-,13,TRBV24-1,CATRPGGSTEAFF,TGTGCCACCAGGCCAGGTGGGAGCACTGAAGCTTTCTTT
-,TRBJ1-3,-,12,TRBV29-1,CSVVISGNTIYF,TGCAGCGTTGTCATCTCTGGAAACACCATATATTTT
TRBD1,TRBJ2-7,-,15,TRBV10-2,CASSSPDRGRDEQYF,TGCGCCAGCAGCTCTCCCGACAGGGGGCGCGACGAGCAGTACTTC
-,TRBJ2-3,once,14,TRBV29-1,CSVVGGFFSDTQYF,TGCAGCGTTGTTGGAGGGTTTTTCTCAGATACGCAGTATTTT
-,TRBJ2-2,-,16,TRBV24-1,CATSDPGSANTGELFF,TGTGCCACCAGTGACCCCGGGTCGGCGAACACCGGGGAGCTGTTTTTT
-,TRBJ1-2,-,12,TRBV21-1,CASSAGVYGYTF,TGTGCCAGCAGCGCAGGGGTTTATGGCTACACCTTC
TRBD1,TRBJ1-1,few,14,TRBV7-9,CASSLTGGITEAFF,TGTGCCAGCAGCCTGACAGGGGGCATCACTGAAGCTTTCTTT
TRBD2,TRBJ2-2,-,18,TRBV29-1,CSVAITGLAGVGTGELFF,TGCAGCGTCGCGATTACGGGACTAGCGGGAGTAGGCACCGGGGAGCTGTTTTTT
TRBD1,TRBJ1-4,-,14,TRBV3-1/TRBV3-2,CASSQTGRDEKLFF,TGTGCCAGCAGCCAGACAGGGAGAGATGAAAAACTGTTTTTT
-,TRBJ2-1,-,18,TRBV18,CASSPGSERGSSYNEQFF,TGTGCCAGCTCACCAGGTTCCGAGCGCGGCAGCTCCTACAATGAGCAGTTCTTC